This T cell receptor beta chain was sequenced for a study of CD8 T cells in ankylosing spondylitis. Study-wide findings and caveats: Earlier literature documents some of the motif variants in reactive arthritis synovial fluid and blood. Enrichment of disease-linked clones was reportedly significant in matched ankylosing spondylitis synovial fluid. In peripheral blood, disease-linked CD8+ clones occurred at relatively low frequencies. Characteristic, it appeared, of ankylosing spondylitis blood was a TCR beta motif of fewer than 10 highly homologous variants.

CDR1 is MNHNY, CDR2 SVGAGI, per germline (reference sequence). Trimming took 8 bases from V and 6 from J, leaving 13 bases between them. The CDR3 loop spans 12 amino acids. This clonotype was counted a few times. Its antigen is currently unknown. It was by quantitative 5'-RACE with molecular barcodes that TCR beta libraries were made. TCRdb reprocessed the 5' RACE reads with MiXCR, giving one entry per CDR3 protein. This table holds approximately 540,000 distinct CDR3 sequences, roughly 13% found once. The TCR sequence derives from a male donor with ankylosing spondylitis. The specimen sequenced was blood, either unsorted or a sorted T cell fraction (not recorded which). The rearrangement uses TRBV6-6 and TRBJ1-1, with TRBD1 as a possible D gene (5 bases). The CDR3 region is CASGGGWPEAFF. In DNA, the CDR3 is TGTGCCAGCGGGGGGGGGTGGCCTGAAGCTTTCTTT.